Described below is a single T cell receptor beta chain sequence and its context. Its specificity is not known. CDR1 is MDHEN, CDR2 SYDVKM, per germline. V was clipped by 6 bases and J by 2 bases; unmatched bases: 5. The CDR3 has 14 residues. These data are taken from a study of cytomegalovirus exposure and HLA in healthy donors. The PCR had 60 Vbeta and 13 Jbeta primers. The data were produced by immunoSEQ multiplex PCR, yet TCRdb's version contains in-frame clones alone and is incomplete. The table lists roughly 97,000 clones, around 73% of them singletons. Overall study findings and caveats: Indistinguishable V segments, including TRBV6-2 and TRBV6-3, were excluded. Analyzed later, most CMV-associated TCR beta chains appeared HLA-restricted. Published work reported that the classifier diagnosed cytomegalovirus status with high specificity and sensitivity.

This receptor was obtained from a middle-aged man in good health and CMV-seronegative. Sequencing input: PBMCs. The chain links TRBV28 to TRBJ2-3; TRBD2 agrees at 7 bases. CDR3 sequence (DNA): TGTGCCAGCAGGCTCGAGCGGGACACAGATACGCAGTATTTT. Translating gives CASRLERDTDTQYF. Looking up the rest from reference TRBV28 and TRBJ2-3 gives the full variable domain: DVKVTQSSRYLVKRTGEKVFLECVQDMDHENMFWYRQDPGLGLRLIYFSYDVKMKEKGDIPEGYSVSREKKERFSLILESASTNQTSMYLCASRLERDTDTQYFGPGTRLTVL.